This passage covers 10 T cell receptor beta chains from one sample sequenced in a study of T cells after yellow fever vaccination. TCRdb recomputed calls from the 5' RACE reads with MiXCR, one row per CDR3 protein. The table shows 300,000 to 400,000 distinct CDR3 sequences, with approximately 12% occurring only once. Specimen: CD4+ T cells sorted from PBMCs, collected 15 days after the yellow fever booster vaccination. These receptors all stem from a man between 18 and 35 years old who received the YFV17D yellow fever vaccine.

This clonotype was detected a few times. The chain couples TRBV5-6 to TRBJ1-2; maybe TRBD1 (5 bases). The length of the CDR3 is 14 residues. Trimming left V 0 bases short and J 6 bases short, with 12 bases between. In germline, CDR1 is SGHDT, CDR2 YYEEEE. The CDR3 is CASSLAFRVDGYTF. The DNA for the CDR3 is TGTGCCAGCAGCTTGGCCTTCAGGGTAGATGGCTACACCTTC.

The sample holds many counts of this clonotype. The chain links TRBV27 to TRBJ2-7; D gene ambiguous. The CDR3 is 13 residues long. V gave up 2 bases and J gave up 0 bases, with 5 bases separating them. Germline V gene lookup returns CDR1 MNHEY and CDR2 SMNVEV (reference sequence). DNA for the CDR3: TGTGCCAGCAGTTTAGGTGGCTCCTACGAGCAGTACGTC. Translation: CASSLGGSYEQYV.

The J gene is TRBJ1-2, the V gene TRBV28; TRBD1 might be the D (5 bases). The germline gives CDR1 MDHEN, CDR2 SYDVKM. The CDR3 consists of 12 residues. With 10 bases removed from V and 4 bases from J, the gap between germline ends came to 13 bases. The CDR3 region has the DNA TGTGCCACTTCAGGGTATATCTATGGCTACACCTTC. This sequence encodes CATSGYIYGYTF.

This clonotype showed up many times. V gene TRBV11-2 combines with J gene TRBJ2-7; the match to TRBD2 covers 7 bases. The germline V gene has CDR1 SGHAT and CDR2 FQNNGV. J gave up 0 bases and V 7 bases, and 12 bases lay outside the gene matches. The CDR3 consists of 16 residues. CDR3 sequence (DNA): TGTGCCAGCACCGGATATGGGCGGGGGATCTCCTACGAGCAGTACTTC. It codes for CASTGYGRGISYEQYF.

The V call is TRBV5-8, the J call TRBJ1-5; the D is unclear. The V end was cut by 1 base, the J end by 1 base, with 9 bases between. CDR1 SGHTS and CDR2 YDEGEE come from the germline V gene. CDR3 size: 15 residues. CDR3 protein: CASSLWKGSNQPQHF. The CDR3 DNA reads TGTGCCAGCAGCTTGTGGAAGGGCAGCAATCAGCCCCAGCATTTT.

About this clonotype itself: One end of the junction fails to match germline, which may point to a read error. The genes are TRBV6-2 or TRBV6-3 and TRBJ2-4, with D possibly being TRBD1 (6 bases). The CDR3 totals 12 residues. CDR1 is MNHEY and CDR2 is SVGEGT in the germline V gene. The CDR3 sequence is CAISNRVDIQYF. CDR3 in DNA: TGTGCCATCAGTAACAGGGTGGACATTCAGTACTTC.

This clonotype was seen repeatedly, ten times or more. The rearrangement uses TRBV10-2 and TRBJ2-4, with D possibly called TRBD1 or TRBD2 (6 bases each). Per germline, CDR1 WSHSY and CDR2 SAAADI. Between the trimmed V and J ends, which lost 10 bases and 5 bases, there was a span of 15 bases. CDR3 size: 13 residues. The CDR3 loop is CATQMGGENIQYF. As DNA, the CDR3 is TGCGCCACCCAGATGGGGGGCGAAAACATTCAGTACTTC.

J is TRBJ1-3 and V is TRBV20-1, with D possibly TRBD1 on 6 matching bases. This CDR3 comprises 16 residues. The germline gives CDR1 DFQATT, CDR2 SNEGSKA (reference sequence). V dropped 3 bases and J dropped 4 bases, with 19 bases sitting between them. Written as DNA, the CDR3 is TGCAGTGCTAGGGGGGAATTACAGGGCCCCGGAAACACCATATATTTT. Its translation is CSARGELQGPGNTIYF.

This clonotype was counted between two and nine times. The rearrangement uses TRBV6-2 or TRBV6-3 and TRBJ2-3; D remains ambiguous. Trimming took 5 bases from V and 1 from J, leaving 7 bases between them. Germline CDR1 MNHEY, CDR2 SVGEGT. The CDR3 runs to 13 residues. CDR3 in DNA: TGTGCCAGCAGTGATGGGGGCACAGATACGCAGTATTTT. It specifies CASSDGGTDTQYF.

This chain connects TRBV20-1 to TRBJ1-5, with D unclear. Germline assignment: CDR1 DFQATT and CDR2 SNEGSKA (reference sequence). V was pared by 3 bases and J by 0 bases, with 9 bases between. This CDR3 has 14 residues. The CDR3 coding sequence is TGCAGTGCTAGTGCGCTCAATAGCAATCAGCCCCAGCATTTT. The encoded protein is CSASALNSNQPQHF.